Included here is one T cell receptor beta chain sequence, with context. The antigen remains undetermined. Only in-frame clones appear in the TCRdb table, and some are missing; sequencing was by immunoSEQ multiplex PCR. The repertoire holds about 160,000 clones, 88% seen once, with 2.5% to 3% in the top ten. These data belong to a study of cytomegalovirus exposure and HLA in healthy donors. General observations from the study: The tendency of first-cohort TCR clusters to co-occur in the roughly 110 validation repertoires emerged from a later analysis. In vitro work confirmed that three CMV-associated chains recognize CMV antigens.

The donors were members of the roughly 120-subject validation cohort (separate from the roughly 660-subject first cohort). The sequence was collected from a man between 18 and 35 years old in good health and CMV-seronegative. The sample taken for sequencing was PBMCs.

This CDR3 is CASSFELNNEQFF. The CDR3 DNA reads as TGCGCCAGCAGCTTTGAACTGAACAATGAGCAGTTCTTC. The V call is TRBV5-1, the J call TRBJ2-1; D remains ambiguous. The CDR3 has 13 residues. The germline V and J ends were trimmed by 2 bases and 5 bases, with 8 bases remaining between them. From germline, CDR1 is SGHRS and CDR2 YFSETQ.